This T cell receptor (beta chain) was retrieved from a study of cytomegalovirus exposure and HLA in healthy donors. Use of 60 Vbeta and 13 Jbeta primers characterized the PCR. The data were produced by immunoSEQ multiplex PCR, yet TCRdb's version contains in-frame clones alone and is incomplete. Of some 60,000 clones in the sample, about 85% were seen once. The study, taken as a whole, reports: Analysis performed later found 16,000 or so TCR beta sequences associated with HLA alleles at 0.05 false discovery rate. No immune exposure information besides CMV serostatus was available. Later, an analysis found that common viral pathogens appeared to be linked with several of the most significant clusters.

Of note for this clone: The antigen remains unidentified.

The CDR3 spans 12 residues. V dropped 4 bases and J dropped 0 bases, with 2 bases sitting between them. Germline lookup yields CDR1 LNHDA and CDR2 SQIVND (reference sequence). Sequenced input: PBMCs. This receptor was identified in a female donor in good health and CMV-seronegative. The chain couples TRBV19 to TRBJ2-3, with D hard to call. DNA for the CDR3: TGTGCCAGTAGTACTAGCACAGATACGCAGTATTTT. This codes for CASSTSTDTQYF. Drawing the rest from reference TRBV19 and TRBJ2-3, the complete variable domain is DGGITQSPKYLFRKEGQNVTLSCEQNLNHDAMYWYRQDPGQGLRLIYYSQIVNDFQKGDIAEGYSVSREKKESFPLTVTSAQKNPTAFYLCASSTSTDTQYFGPGTRLTVL.